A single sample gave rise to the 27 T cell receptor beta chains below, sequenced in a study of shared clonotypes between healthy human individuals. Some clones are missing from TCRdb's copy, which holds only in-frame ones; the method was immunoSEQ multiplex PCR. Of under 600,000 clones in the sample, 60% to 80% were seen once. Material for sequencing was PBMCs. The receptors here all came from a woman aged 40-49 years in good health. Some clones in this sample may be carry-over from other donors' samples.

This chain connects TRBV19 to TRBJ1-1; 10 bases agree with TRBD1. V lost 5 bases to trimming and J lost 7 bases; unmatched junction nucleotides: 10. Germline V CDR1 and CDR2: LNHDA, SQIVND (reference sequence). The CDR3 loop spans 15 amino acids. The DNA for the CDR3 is TGTGCCAGTAGTTACCTGAGACAGGGGGCTGGTGAAGCTTTCTTT. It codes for CASSYLRQGAGEAFF.

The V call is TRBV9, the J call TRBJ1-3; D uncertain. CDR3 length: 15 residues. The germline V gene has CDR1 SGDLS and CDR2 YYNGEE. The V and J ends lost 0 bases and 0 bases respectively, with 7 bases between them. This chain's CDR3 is CASSVGGGSGNTIYF. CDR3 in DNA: TGTGCCAGCAGCGTAGGGGGTGGCTCTGGAAACACCATATATTTT.

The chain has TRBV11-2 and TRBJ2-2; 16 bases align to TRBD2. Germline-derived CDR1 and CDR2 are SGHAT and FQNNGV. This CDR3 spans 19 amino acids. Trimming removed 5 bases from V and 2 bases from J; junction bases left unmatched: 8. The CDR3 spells CASSTPGLAGGGNTGELFF. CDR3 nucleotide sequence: TGTGCCAGCAGCACCCCGGGACTAGCGGGAGGGGGAAACACCGGGGAGCTGTTTTTT.

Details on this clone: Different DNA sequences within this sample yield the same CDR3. This CDR3 reads CASSPPGATDTQYF. The CDR3 DNA sequence: TGTGCCAGCTCACCCCCTGGTGCCACAGATACGCAGTATTTT. The chain joins TRBV18 to TRBJ2-3; D is uncertain. Germline CDR1 and CDR2: KGHSH and LQKENI. Trimming pared 3 bases from V and 2 bases from J, leaving 9 bases between. The CDR3 spans 14 residues.

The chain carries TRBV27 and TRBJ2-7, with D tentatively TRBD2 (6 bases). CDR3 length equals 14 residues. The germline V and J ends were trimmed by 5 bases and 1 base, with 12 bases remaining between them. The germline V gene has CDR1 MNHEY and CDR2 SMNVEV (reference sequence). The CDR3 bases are TGTGCCAGCAGTCAGGACTATCAATCCTACGAGCAGTACTTC. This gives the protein CASSQDYQSYEQYF.

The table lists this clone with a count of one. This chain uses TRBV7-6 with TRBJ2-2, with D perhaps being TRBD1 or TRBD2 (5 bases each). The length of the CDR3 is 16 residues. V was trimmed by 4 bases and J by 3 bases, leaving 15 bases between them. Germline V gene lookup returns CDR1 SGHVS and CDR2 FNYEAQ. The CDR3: CASSWGRGRDTGELFF. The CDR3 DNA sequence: TGTGCCAGCAGCTGGGGACGGGGACGCGACACCGGGGAGCTGTTTTTT.

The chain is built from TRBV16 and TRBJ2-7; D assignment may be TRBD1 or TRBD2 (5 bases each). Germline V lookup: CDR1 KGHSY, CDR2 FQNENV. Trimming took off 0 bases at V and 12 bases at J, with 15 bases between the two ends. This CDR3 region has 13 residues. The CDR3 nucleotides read TGTGCCAGCAGCCAATCGGGCTCGGTTGGGGGGTACTTC. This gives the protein CASSQSGSVGGYF.

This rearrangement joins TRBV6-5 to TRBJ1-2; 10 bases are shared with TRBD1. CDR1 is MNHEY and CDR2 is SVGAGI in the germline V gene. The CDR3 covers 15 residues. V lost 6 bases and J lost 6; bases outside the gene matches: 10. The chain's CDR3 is CASSRRGTGDDGYTF. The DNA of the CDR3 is TGTGCCAGCAGCAGGCGGGGGACAGGGGATGATGGCTACACCTTC.

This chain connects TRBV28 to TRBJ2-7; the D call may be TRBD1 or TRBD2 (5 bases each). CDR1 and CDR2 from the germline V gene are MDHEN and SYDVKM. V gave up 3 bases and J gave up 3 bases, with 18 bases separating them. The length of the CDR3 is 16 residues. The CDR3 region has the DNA TGTGCCAGCAGTTTTTATCGACAGCCCGGAGGCTACGAGCAGTACTTC. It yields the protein CASSFYRQPGGYEQYF.

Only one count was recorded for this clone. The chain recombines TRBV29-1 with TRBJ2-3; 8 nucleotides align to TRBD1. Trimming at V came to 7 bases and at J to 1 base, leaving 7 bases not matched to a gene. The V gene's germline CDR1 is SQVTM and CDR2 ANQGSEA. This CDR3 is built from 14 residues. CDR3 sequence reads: CSATDRGGTDTQYF. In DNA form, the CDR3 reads TGCAGCGCTACCGACAGGGGAGGCACAGATACGCAGTATTTT.

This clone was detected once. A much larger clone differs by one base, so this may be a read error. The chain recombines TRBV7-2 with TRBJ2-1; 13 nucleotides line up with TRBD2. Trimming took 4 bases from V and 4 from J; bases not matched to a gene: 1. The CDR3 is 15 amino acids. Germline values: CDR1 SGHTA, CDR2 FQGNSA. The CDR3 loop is CASSWTSGSYNEQFF. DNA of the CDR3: TGTGCCAGCAGCTGGACTAGCGGGAGTTACAATGAGCAGTTCTTC.

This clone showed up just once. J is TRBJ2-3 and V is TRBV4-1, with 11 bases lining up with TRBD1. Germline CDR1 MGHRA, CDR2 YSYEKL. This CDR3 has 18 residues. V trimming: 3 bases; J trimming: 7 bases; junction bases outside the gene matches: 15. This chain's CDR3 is CASSHRASGQGVQNTQYF. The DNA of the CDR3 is TGCGCCAGCAGCCATCGGGCGTCGGGACAGGGGGTACAAAATACGCAGTATTTT.

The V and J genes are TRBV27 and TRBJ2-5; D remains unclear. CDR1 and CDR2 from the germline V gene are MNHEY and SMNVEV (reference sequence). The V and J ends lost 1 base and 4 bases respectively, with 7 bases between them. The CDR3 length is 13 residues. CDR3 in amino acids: CASSLFLGETQYF. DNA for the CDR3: TGTGCCAGCAGTTTATTTCTAGGAGAGACCCAGTACTTC.

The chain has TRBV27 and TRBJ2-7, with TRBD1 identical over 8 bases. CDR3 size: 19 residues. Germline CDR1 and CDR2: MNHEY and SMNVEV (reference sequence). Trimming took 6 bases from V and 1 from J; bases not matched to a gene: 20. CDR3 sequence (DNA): TGTGCCAGCAGCTTAGCGGTGAGAACAGGGGGACTGGGGTCCTACGAGCAGTACTTC. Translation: CASSLAVRTGGLGSYEQYF.

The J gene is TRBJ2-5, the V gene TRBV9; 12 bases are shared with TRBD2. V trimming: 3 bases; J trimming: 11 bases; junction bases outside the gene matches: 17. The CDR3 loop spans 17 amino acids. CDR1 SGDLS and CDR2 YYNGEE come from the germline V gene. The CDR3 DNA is TGTGCCAGCAGCGCCGGACTAGCGGGATCGTTGGCCGGGGAGCAGTACTTC. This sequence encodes CASSAGLAGSLAGEQYF.

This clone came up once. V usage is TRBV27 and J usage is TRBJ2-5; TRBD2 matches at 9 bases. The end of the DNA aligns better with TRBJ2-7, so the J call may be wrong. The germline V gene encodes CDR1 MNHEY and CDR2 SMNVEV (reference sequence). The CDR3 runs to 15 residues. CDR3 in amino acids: CASILGSGSSYEQYF. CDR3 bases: TGTGCCAGCATATTGGGTAGCGGGAGCTCCTACGAGCAGTACTTC.

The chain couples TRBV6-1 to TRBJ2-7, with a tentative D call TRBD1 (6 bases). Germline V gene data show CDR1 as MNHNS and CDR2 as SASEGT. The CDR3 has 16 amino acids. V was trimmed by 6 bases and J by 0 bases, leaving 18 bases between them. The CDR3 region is CASREQGQTSSYEQYF. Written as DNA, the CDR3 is TGTGCCAGCAGAGAACAGGGACAAACGAGCTCCTACGAGCAGTACTTC.

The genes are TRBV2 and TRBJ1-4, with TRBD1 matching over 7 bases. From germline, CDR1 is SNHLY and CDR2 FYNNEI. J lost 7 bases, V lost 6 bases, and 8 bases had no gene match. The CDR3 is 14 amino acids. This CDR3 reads CASRAAGGSEKLFF. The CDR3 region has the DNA TGTGCCAGCAGGGCCGCAGGGGGATCTGAAAAACTGTTTTTT.

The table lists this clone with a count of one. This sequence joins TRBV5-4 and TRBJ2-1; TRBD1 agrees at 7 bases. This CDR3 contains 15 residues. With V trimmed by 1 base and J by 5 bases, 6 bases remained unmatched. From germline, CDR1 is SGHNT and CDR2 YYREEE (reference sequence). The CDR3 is CASSLWDSRNNEQFF. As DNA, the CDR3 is TGTGCCAGCAGCTTGTGGGACAGCCGGAACAATGAGCAGTTCTTC.

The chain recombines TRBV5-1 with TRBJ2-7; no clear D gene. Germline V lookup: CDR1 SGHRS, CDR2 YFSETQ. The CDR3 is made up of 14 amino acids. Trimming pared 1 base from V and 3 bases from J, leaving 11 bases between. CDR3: CASSLFGIFYEQYF. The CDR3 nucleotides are TGCGCCAGCAGCTTGTTTGGGATATTCTACGAGCAGTACTTC.

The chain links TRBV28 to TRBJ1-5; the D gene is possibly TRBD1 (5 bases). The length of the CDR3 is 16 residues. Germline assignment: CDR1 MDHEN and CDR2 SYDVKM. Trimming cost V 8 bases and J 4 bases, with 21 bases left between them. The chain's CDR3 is CASSFSLQGKNQPQHF. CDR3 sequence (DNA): TGTGCCAGCTCCTTTAGCCTTCAGGGCAAGAATCAGCCCCAGCATTTT.

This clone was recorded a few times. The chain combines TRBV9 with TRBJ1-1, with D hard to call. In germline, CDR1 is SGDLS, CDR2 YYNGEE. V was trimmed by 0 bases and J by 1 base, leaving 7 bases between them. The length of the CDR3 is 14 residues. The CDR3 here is CASSVVSGNTEAFF. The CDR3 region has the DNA TGTGCCAGCAGCGTAGTGTCAGGGAACACTGAAGCTTTCTTT.

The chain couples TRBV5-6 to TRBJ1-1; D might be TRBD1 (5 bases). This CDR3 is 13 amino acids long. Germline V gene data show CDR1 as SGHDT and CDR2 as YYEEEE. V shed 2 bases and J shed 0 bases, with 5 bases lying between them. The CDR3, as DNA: TGTGCCAGCAGCTTCAGGGTGAACACTGAAGCTTTCTTT. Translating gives CASSFRVNTEAFF.

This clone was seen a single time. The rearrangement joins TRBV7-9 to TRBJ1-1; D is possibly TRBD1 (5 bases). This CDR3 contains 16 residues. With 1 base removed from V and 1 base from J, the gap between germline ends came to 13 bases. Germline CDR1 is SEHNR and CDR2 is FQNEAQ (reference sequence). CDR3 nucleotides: TGTGCCAGCAGCTTAGTGTTGGGGCGCGGGAACACTGAAGCTTTCTTT. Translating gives CASSLVLGRGNTEAFF.

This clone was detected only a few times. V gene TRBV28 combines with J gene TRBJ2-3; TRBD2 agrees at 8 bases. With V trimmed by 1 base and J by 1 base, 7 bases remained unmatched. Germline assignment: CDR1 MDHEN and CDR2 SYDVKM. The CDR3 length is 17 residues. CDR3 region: CASSLFEAGDGTDTQYF. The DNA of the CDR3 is TGTGCCAGCAGTTTATTCGAAGCGGGAGACGGCACAGATACGCAGTATTTT.

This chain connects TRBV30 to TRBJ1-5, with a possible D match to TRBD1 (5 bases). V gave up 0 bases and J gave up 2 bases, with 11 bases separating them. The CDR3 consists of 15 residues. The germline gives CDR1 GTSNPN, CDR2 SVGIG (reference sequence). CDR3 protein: CAWSVLGEGNQPQHF. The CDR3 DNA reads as TGTGCCTGGAGTGTATTAGGGGAGGGCAATCAGCCCCAGCATTTT. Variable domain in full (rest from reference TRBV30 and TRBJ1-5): SQTIHQWPATLVQPVGSPLSLECTVEGTSNPNLYWYRQAAGRGLQLLFYSVGIGQISSEVPQNLSASRPQDRQFILSSKKLLLSDSGFYLCAWSVLGEGNQPQHFGDGTRLSIL.

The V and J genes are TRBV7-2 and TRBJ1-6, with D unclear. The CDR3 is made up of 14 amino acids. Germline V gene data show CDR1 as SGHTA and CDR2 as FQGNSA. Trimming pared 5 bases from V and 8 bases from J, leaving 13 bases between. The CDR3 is CASSPAGQYSPLHF. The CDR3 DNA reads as TGTGCCAGCAGCCCCGCTGGGCAATATTCACCCCTCCACTTT.